This T cell receptor beta chain was obtained from a study of blood T cells in healthy people across ages. Whole-study results and caveats: Older age coincided with a roughly linear decline in TCR beta diversity per million T cells. Long-lived donors carried more naive CD4+ cells and greater diversity than aged donors.

Total RNA extraction produced at least 5.5 micrograms (per sample) for the study. PCR was performed a second time for about 7 to 12 cycles using a sample-barcoded 5' primer and a J-beta primer mix. MiXCR was run by TCRdb on the 5' RACE reads, yielding one entry per CDR3 protein. This table has about a million distinct CDR3 sequences, 30% to 40% appearing once. As to this clonotype: As yet, its antigen is unknown.

The CDR3 covers 15 residues. Germline CDR1 is LGHDT and CDR2 is YNNKEL (reference sequence). The chain couples TRBV3-1 to TRBJ2-4, with 13 positions matching TRBD2. The tail of the sequence fits TRBJ2-7 better, so the J call may be wrong. The receptor's source is a young man in good health. Sequencing used blood. CDR3 in amino acids: CASRNSGTSGDEQYF. The DNA of the CDR3 is TGTGCCAGCCGAAACTCCGGGACTAGCGGGGACGAGCAGTACTTC.